This entry features one TCR beta chain sequence. Its target is unknown. The data stem from a study of cytomegalovirus exposure and HLA in healthy donors. Study findings and constraints: The sole available immune exposure information was CMV serostatus. It emerged from a later analysis that several of the most significant clusters appeared to be linked to common viral pathogens.

PCR was performed using 60 Vbeta and 13 Jbeta primers. The assay was immunoSEQ multiplex PCR, and TCRdb's table has in-frame clones only and misses some. The sample has over 150,000 clones; over 75% are singletons. This CDR3 has 15 amino acids. Germline CDR1 and CDR2: SGDLS and YYNGEE. V lost 2 bases and J lost 1; bases outside the gene matches: 2. The sequence came from a woman younger than 35 in good health and CMV-seronegative. Specimen: PBMCs. The rearrangement joins TRBV9 to TRBJ2-2; 7 bases map to TRBD1. CDR3 residues: CASSVGDRNTGELFF. The CDR3 DNA follows: TGTGCCAGCAGCGTTGGGGACAGGAACACCGGGGAGCTGTTTTTT.